This T cell receptor beta chain was observed in a study of T cell repertoires in cytomegalovirus infection. Ten or more counts support this clonotype. Via MiXCR, TCRdb re-called the reads, giving one row per CDR3 protein. Of 150,000 to 200,000 distinct CDR3 sequences listed, about 15% were seen once; the top ten hold about a quarter. Unmatched junction bases numbered 12, after V lost 4 bases and J lost 12 bases. This CDR3 region has 14 residues. Germline CDR1 SGHTA, CDR2 FQGNSA. The origin of this receptor is a human donor in good health (CMV status not recorded). Some clones in this sample may be carry-over from other donors' samples. The sample consisted of PBMCs. V is TRBV7-2 and J is TRBJ1-1, with 9 nucleotides matching TRBD1. This CDR3 reads CASSSHRGHSSPFF. The CDR3 DNA sequence: TGTGCCAGCAGCTCCCACAGGGGGCACTCGTCACCTTTCTTT.